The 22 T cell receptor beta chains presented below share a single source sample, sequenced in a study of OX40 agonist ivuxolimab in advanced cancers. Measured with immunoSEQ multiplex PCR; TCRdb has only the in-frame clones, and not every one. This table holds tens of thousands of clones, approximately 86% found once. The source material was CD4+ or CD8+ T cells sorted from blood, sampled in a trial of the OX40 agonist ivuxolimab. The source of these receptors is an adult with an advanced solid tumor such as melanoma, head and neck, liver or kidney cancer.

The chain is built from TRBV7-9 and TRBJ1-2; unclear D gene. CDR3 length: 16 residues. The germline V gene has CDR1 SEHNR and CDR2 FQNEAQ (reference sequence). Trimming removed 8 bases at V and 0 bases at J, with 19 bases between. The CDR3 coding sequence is TGTGCCAGCTCCCCCCCCTGGACGGATTCTAACTATGGCTACACCTTC. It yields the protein CASSPPWTDSNYGYTF.

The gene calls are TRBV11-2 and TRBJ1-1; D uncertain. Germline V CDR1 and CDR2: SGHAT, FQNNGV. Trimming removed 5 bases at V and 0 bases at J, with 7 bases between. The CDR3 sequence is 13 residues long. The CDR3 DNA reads TGTGCCAGCAGCGCCGGGTTGAACACTGAAGCTTTCTTT. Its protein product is CASSAGLNTEAFF.

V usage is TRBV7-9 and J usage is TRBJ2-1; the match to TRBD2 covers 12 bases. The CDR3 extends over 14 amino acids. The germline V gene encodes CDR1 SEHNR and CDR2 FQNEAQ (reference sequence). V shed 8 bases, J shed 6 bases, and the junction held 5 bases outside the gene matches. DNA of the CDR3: TGTGCCAGCTCCACTAGCGGGAGGCCCAATGAGCAGTTCTTC. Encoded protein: CASSTSGRPNEQFF.

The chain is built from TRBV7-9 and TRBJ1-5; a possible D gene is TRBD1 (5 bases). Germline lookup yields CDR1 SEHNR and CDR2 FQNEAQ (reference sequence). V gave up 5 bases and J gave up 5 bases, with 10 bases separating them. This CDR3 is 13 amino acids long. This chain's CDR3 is CASSQGVDQPQHF. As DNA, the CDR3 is TGTGCCAGCAGCCAAGGGGTGGATCAGCCCCAGCATTTT.

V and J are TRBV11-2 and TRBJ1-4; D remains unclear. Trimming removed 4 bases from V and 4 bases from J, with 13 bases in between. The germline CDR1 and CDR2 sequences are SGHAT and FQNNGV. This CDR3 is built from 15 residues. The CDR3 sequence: CASSYSNAGNEKLFF. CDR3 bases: TGTGCCAGCAGCTATTCCAACGCCGGTAATGAAAAACTGTTTTTT.

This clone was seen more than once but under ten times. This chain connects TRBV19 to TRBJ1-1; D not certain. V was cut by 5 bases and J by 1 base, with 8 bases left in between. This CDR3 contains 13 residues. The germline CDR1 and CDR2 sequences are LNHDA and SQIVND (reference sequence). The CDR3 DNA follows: TGTGCCAGTAGTCCGCAGACGAACACTGAAGCTTTCTTT. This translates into CASSPQTNTEAFF.

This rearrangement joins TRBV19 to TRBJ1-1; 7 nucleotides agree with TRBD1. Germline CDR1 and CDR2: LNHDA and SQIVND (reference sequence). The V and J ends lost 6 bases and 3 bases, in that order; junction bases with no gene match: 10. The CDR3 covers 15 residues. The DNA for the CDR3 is TGTGCCAGTAGAGCGAAGACAGGGCATCACACTGAAGCTTTCTTT. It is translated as CASRAKTGHHTEAFF.

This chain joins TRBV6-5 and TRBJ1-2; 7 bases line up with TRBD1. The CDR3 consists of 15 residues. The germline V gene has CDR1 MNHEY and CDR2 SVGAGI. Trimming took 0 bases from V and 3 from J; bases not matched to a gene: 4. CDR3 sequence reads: CASSYSRGLDYGYTF. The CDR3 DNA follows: TGTGCCAGCAGTTACTCGAGGGGGCTTGACTATGGCTACACCTTC.

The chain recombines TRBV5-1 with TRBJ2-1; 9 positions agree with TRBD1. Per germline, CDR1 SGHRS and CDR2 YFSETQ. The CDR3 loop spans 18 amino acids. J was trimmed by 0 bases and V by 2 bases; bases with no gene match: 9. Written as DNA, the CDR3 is TGCGCCAGCAGCTTCCCCGAACAGGGGGCAGGCTCCTACAATGAGCAGTTCTTC. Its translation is CASSFPEQGAGSYNEQFF.

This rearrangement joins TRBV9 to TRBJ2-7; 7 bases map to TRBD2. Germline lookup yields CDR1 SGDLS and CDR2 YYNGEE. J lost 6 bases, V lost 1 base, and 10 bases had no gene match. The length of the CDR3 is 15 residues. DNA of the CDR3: TGTGCCAGCAGCGTATGGGGGGGAGCAGGGCTCGAGCAGTACTTC. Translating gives CASSVWGGAGLEQYF.

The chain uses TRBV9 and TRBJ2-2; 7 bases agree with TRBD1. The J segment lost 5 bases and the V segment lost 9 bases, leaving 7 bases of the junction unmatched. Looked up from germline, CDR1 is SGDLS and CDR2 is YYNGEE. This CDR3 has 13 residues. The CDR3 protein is CATNRGGTGELFF. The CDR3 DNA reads TGTGCCACCAACAGGGGCGGTACCGGGGAGCTGTTTTTT.

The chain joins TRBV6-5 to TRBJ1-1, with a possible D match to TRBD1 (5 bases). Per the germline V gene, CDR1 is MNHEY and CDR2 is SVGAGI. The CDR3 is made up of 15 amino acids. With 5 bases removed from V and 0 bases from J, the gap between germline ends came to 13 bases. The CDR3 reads CASSRSGDMNTEAFF. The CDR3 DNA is TGTGCCAGCAGTCGGTCGGGGGATATGAACACTGAAGCTTTCTTT.

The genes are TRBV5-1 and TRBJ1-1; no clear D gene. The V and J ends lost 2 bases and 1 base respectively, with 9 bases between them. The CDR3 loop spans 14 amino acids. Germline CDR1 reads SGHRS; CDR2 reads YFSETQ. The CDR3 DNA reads TGCGCCAGCAGCTTCGGTTCTGGGAACACTGAAGCTTTCTTT. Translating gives CASSFGSGNTEAFF.

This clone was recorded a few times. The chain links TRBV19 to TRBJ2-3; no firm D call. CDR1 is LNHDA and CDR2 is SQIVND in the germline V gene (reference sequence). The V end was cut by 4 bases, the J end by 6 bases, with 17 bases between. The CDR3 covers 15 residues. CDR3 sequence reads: CASSTPVWPTDTQYF. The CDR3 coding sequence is TGTGCCAGTAGTACCCCTGTGTGGCCTACGGATACGCAGTATTTT.

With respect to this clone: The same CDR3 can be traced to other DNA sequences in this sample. In nucleotides, the CDR3 is TGTGCCAGCAGTTACTCCGGGGGGAGGACTGAAGCTTTCTTT. It encodes CASSYSGGRTEAFF. The rearrangement links TRBV6-5 to TRBJ1-1, with D perhaps TRBD1 (5 bases). V gave up 0 bases and J gave up 5 bases, with 10 bases separating them. The CDR3 is 14 amino acids. CDR1 is MNHEY, CDR2 SVGAGI, per germline.

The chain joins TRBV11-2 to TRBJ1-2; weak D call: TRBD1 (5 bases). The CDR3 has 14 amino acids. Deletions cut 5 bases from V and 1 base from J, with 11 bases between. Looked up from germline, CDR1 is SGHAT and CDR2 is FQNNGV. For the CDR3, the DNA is TGTGCCAGCAGCCCGGGACTGAATAACTATGGCTACACCTTC. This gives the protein CASSPGLNNYGYTF.

The CDR3 is CATKARGSTEAFF. CDR3 sequence (DNA): TGTGCCACCAAAGCCCGGGGGTCCACTGAAGCTTTCTTT. The rearrangement links TRBV6-1 to TRBJ1-1, with a tentative D call TRBD1 (5 bases). Trimming removed 10 bases from V and 4 bases from J, with 16 bases in between. The germline gives CDR1 MNHNS, CDR2 SASEGT. The CDR3 contains 13 residues.

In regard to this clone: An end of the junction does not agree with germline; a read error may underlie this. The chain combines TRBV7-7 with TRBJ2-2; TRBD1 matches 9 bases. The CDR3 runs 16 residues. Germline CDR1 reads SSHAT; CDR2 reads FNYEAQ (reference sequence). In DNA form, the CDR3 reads TGTGCTAGCAGCCTCTACAGGGGGCCGAACACCGGGGAGCTGTTTTTT. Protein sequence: CASSLYRGPNTGELFF.

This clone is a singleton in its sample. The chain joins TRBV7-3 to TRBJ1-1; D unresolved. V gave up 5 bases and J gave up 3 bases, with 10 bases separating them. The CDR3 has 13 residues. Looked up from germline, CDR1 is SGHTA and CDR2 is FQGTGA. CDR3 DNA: TGTGCCAGCAGCCCGACGGATCACACTGAAGCTTTCTTT. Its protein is CASSPTDHTEAFF. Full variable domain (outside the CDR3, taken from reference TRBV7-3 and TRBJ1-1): GAGVSQTPSNKVTEKGKYVELRCDPISGHTALYWYRQSLGQGPEFLIYFQGTGAADDSGLPNDRFFAVRPEGSVSTLKIQRTERGDSAVYLCASSPTDHTEAFFGQGTRLTVV.

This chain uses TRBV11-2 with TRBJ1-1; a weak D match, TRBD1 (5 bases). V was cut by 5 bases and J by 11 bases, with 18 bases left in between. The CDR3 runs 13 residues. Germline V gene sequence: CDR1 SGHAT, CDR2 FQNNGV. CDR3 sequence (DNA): TGTGCCAGCAGCCCTCCCTACGGAGGGGAGGCTTTCTTT. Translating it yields CASSPPYGGEAFF.

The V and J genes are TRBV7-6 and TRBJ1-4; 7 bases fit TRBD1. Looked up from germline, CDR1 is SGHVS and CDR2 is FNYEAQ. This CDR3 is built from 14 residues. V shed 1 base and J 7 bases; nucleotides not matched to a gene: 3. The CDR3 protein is CASSLDRGGEKLFF. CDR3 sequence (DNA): TGTGCCAGCAGCTTAGACAGGGGTGGTGAAAAACTGTTTTTT.

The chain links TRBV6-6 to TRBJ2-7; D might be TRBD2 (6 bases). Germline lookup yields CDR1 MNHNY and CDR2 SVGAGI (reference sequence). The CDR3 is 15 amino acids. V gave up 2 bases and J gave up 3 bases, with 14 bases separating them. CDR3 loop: CASSYQSWRGYEQYF. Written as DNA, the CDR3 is TGTGCCAGCAGTTACCAGTCTTGGAGGGGCTACGAGCAGTACTTC.